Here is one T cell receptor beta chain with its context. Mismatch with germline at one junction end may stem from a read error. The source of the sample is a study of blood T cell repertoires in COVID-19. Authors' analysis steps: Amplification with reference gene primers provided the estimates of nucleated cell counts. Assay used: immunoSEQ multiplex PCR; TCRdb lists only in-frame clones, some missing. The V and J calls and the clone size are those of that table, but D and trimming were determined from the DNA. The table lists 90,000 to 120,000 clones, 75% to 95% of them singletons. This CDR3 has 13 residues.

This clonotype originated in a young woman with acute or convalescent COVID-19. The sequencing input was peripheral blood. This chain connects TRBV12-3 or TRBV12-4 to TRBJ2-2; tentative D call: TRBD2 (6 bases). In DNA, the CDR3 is TGTGCCAGCAGTTTGATGAACACCGGGGGGCTGTTTTTT. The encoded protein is CASSLMNTGGLFF.